This T cell receptor beta chain stems from a study of cytomegalovirus exposure and HLA in healthy donors. Overall study findings and caveats: When a later analysis compared HLA-associated TCR beta chains with equally common others, the HLA-associated chains turned out to be more clonally expanded and to have lower generation probabilities.

In regard to this clone: Antigen specificity is unknown.

The PCR contained 60 Vbeta and 13 Jbeta primers. Clones were read by immunoSEQ multiplex PCR, and TCRdb kept only the in-frame ones, dropping some. The sample lists roughly 200,000 clones; over 60% were seen once. Specimen: PBMCs. This clonotype originated in a man aged 35-49 years in good health and CMV-seronegative.

CDR3 bases: TGTGCCAGCAGCTTAGCGGAGGGGCGAGAGACCCAGTACTTC. This sequence encodes CASSLAEGRETQYF. The chain combines TRBV7-6 with TRBJ2-5; a weak D match, TRBD2 (6 bases). The CDR3 spans 14 residues. In germline, CDR1 is SGHVS, CDR2 FNYEAQ. Trimming shortened V by 0 bases and J by 4 bases, and 9 bases separated the two germline ends.